This passage covers 9 T cell receptor beta chains from one sample sequenced in a study of OX40 agonist ivuxolimab in advanced cancers. Profiling relied on immunoSEQ multiplex PCR, and the TCRdb table lists in-frame clones only, not all of them. The table lists thousands of clones, around 84% of them singletons, with 12% in the top ten. This sample comprised CD4+ or CD8+ T cells sorted from blood, obtained in a trial of the OX40 agonist ivuxolimab. These receptors were collected from an adult with an advanced solid tumor such as melanoma, head and neck, liver or kidney cancer.

There are a few counts of this clone. The chain employs TRBV10-2 and TRBJ2-7; D is possibly TRBD1 (5 bases). V dropped 2 bases and J dropped 5 bases, with 10 bases sitting between them. CDR3 length equals 13 residues. From germline, CDR1 is WSHSY and CDR2 SAAADI. The CDR3 DNA sequence: TGCGCCAGCAGTGAGCCAGGGATCAACGAGCAGTACTTC. It translates to CASSEPGINEQYF.

This clone came up a few times. The V and J genes are TRBV19 and TRBJ1-1; D gene unclear. The CDR3 is 13 residues long. Trimming pared 3 bases from V and 6 bases from J, leaving 11 bases between. In germline, CDR1 is LNHDA, CDR2 SQIVND (reference sequence). The CDR3 coding sequence is TGTGCCAGTAGTATCGTTTTGCGTTCTGAAGCTTTCTTT. Encoded protein: CASSIVLRSEAFF.

The DNA of the CDR3 is TGTGCCAGCAGCTTGGGGTACGAGCAGTACTTC. Its protein is CASSLGYEQYF. The V and J genes are TRBV5-4 and TRBJ2-7; the D is unclear. The CDR3 sequence is 11 residues long. The V gene's germline CDR1 is SGHNT and CDR2 YYREEE (reference sequence). V was cut by 0 bases and J by 4 bases, with 2 bases left in between.

This clone is labeled medium-sized. The J gene is TRBJ2-7, the V gene TRBV2; D unclear. Germline-derived CDR1 and CDR2 are SNHLY and FYNNEI. V was cut by 1 base and J by 0 bases, with 7 bases left in between. The CDR3 covers 14 residues. CDR3 loop: CASSEGPSSYEQYF. The CDR3 DNA is TGTGCCAGCAGTGAAGGACCCAGCTCCTACGAGCAGTACTTC.

The chain recombines TRBV9 with TRBJ1-5; D is unresolved. Germline V CDR1 and CDR2: SGDLS, YYNGEE. The CDR3 contains 14 residues. The V end lost 4 bases, the J end lost 2 bases, and 10 bases lay between the germline ends. In DNA form, the CDR3 reads TGTGCCAGCAGCTCGGGGTCGGGCAATCAGCCCCAGCATTTT. This gives the protein CASSSGSGNQPQHF. Full variable domain (missing parts from reference TRBV9 and TRBJ1-5): DSGVTQTPKHLITATGQRVTLRCSPRSGDLSVYWYQQSLDQGLQFLIQYYNGEERAKGNILERFSAQQFPDLHSELNLSSLELGDSALYFCASSSGSGNQPQHFGDGTRLSIL.

The rearrangement joins TRBV30 to TRBJ2-5; no definite D call. The V gene's germline CDR1 is GTSNPN and CDR2 SVGIG (reference sequence). CDR3 length: 12 amino acids. V was clipped by 1 base and J by 5 bases, with 8 bases between them. Written as DNA, the CDR3 is TGTGCCTGGAGTGCCTCCAGGGAGACCCAGTACTTC. It encodes CAWSASRETQYF.

CDR3 sequence reads: CASSLAENEQYF. Here the CDR3 DNA reads TGTGCCAGCAGCTTAGCTGAGAACGAGCAGTACTTC. The chain joins TRBV7-9 to TRBJ2-7; D gene unclear. CDR3 length: 12 residues. CDR1 is SEHNR and CDR2 is FQNEAQ in the germline V gene (reference sequence). Trimming took off 0 bases at V and 5 bases at J, with 5 bases between the two ends.

This clone was found a few times. The chain links TRBV7-9 to TRBJ2-7; D may be TRBD1 or TRBD2 (5 bases each). CDR1 is SEHNR, CDR2 FQNEAQ, per germline (reference sequence). The V end was cut by 1 base, the J end by 6 bases, with 13 bases between. The CDR3 contains 14 residues. The DNA of the CDR3 is TGTGCCAGCAGCTTAGATCGAGGGGTTGGCGAGCAGTACTTC. It translates to CASSLDRGVGEQYF.

The chain combines TRBV7-1 with TRBJ2-7; D gene ambiguous. TRBV7-1 is flagged as an ORF with uncertain function. V dropped 5 bases and J dropped 4 bases, with 12 bases sitting between them. The CDR3 is made up of 13 amino acids. The CDR3 region has the DNA TGTGCCAGCAGCCCTTCGGGCACTTACGAGCAGTACTTC. Amino acid sequence: CASSPSGTYEQYF.